Following are 12 T cell receptor beta chains from one sample sequenced in a study of blood T cells in healthy people across ages. The second PCR ran roughly 7 to 12 cycles with a sample-barcoded 5' primer and J-beta primers. MiXCR was run by TCRdb on the 5' RACE reads, yielding one entry per CDR3 protein. The profile shows hundreds of thousands of distinct CDR3 sequences, about 30% of them singletons. Material for sequencing was blood. These receptors all stem from a woman of 80 years or more in good health.

The J gene is TRBJ1-2, the V gene TRBV12-3 or TRBV12-4; 7 bases are shared with TRBD1. CDR3 length equals 15 residues. J was trimmed by 6 bases and V by 5 bases; bases with no gene match: 12. DNA of the CDR3: TGTGCCAGCAGTCCAGACAGGGCTAAGGACCATGGCTACACCTTC. Its translation: CASSPDRAKDHGYTF.

This clonotype was observed at least ten times. The rearrangement uses TRBV4-2 and TRBJ1-2, with D hard to call. Germline-derived CDR1 and CDR2 are LGHNA and YNFKEQ. This CDR3 comprises 15 residues. Trimming took 4 bases from V and 0 from J, leaving 12 bases between them. In DNA form, the CDR3 reads TGTGCCAGCAGCCGGGATAGGACTACTAACTATGGCTACACCTTC. It yields the protein CASSRDRTTNYGYTF.

Regarding this clonotype: Possible read error: a much larger clone is one base away. V is TRBV19 and J is TRBJ1-5; tentative D call: TRBD1 (5 bases). This CDR3 region has 15 residues. CDR1 and CDR2 from the germline V gene are LNHDA and SQIVND (reference sequence). Here the CDR3 reads CASTGTANGNQPHHF. The CDR3 DNA reads as TGTGCCAGTACCGGGACGGCTAATGGCAATCAGCCCCACCATTTT.

On this clonotype itself: A much larger clone lies a single base off, so this may be a read error. The chain has TRBV5-1 and TRBJ2-7; 8 positions agree with TRBD2. The CDR3 runs to 15 residues. CDR1 is SGHRS, CDR2 YFSETQ, per germline. The CDR3 bases are TGCACCAGCAGCTTGGCGGGGGGCGAGCTTTACGAGCAGTACTTC. Translation: CTSSLAGGELYEQYF. Supplemented by reference TRBV5-1 and TRBJ2-7, the full variable domain reads KAGVTQTPRYLIKTRGQQVTLSCSPISGHRSVSWYQQTPGQGLQFLFEYFSETQRNKGNFPGRFSGRQFSNSRSEMNVSTLELGDSALYLCTSSLAGGELYEQYFGPGTRLTVT.

The genes are TRBV5-1 and TRBJ2-3, with TRBD2 matching over 8 bases. V lost 4 bases to trimming and J lost 4 bases; unmatched junction nucleotides: 11. This CDR3 contains 16 residues. From germline, CDR1 is SGHRS and CDR2 YFSETQ. CDR3 residues: CASSRPSGGQADTQYF. In DNA form, the CDR3 reads TGCGCCAGCAGCCGCCCGAGCGGGGGACAAGCAGATACGCAGTATTTT.

The chain carries TRBV29-1 and TRBJ2-5; maybe TRBD1 (6 bases). Trimming left V 6 bases short and J 6 bases short, with 20 bases between. The CDR3 runs 14 residues. Looked up from germline, CDR1 is SQVTM and CDR2 is ANQGSEA. The CDR3 protein is CSVTDNLGGQTQYF. The CDR3 DNA follows: TGCAGCGTAACCGACAATCTAGGGGGTCAGACCCAGTACTTC.

This clonotype has only a few counts. This chain connects TRBV30 to TRBJ2-7, with D perhaps given as TRBD1 or TRBD2 (6 bases each). CDR3 length: 12 amino acids. Trimming removed 5 bases from V and 1 base from J, with 9 bases in between. CDR1 and CDR2 from the germline V gene are GTSNPN and SVGIG (reference sequence). For the CDR3, the DNA is TGTGCCTGGCAGGGGACTTCCTACGAGCAGTACTTC. This encodes CAWQGTSYEQYF. The full variable domain, rest sourced from reference TRBV30 and TRBJ2-7, is SQTIHQWPATLVQPVGSPLSLECTVEGTSNPNLYWYRQAAGRGLQLLFYSVGIGQISSEVPQNLSASRPQDRQFILSSKKLLLSDSGFYLCAWQGTSYEQYFGPGTRLTVT.

The V and J genes are TRBV15 and TRBJ2-3, with 7 bases aligning to TRBD2. V lost 3 bases to trimming and J lost 3 bases; unmatched junction nucleotides: 15. This CDR3 region has 18 residues. From germline, CDR1 is LNHNV and CDR2 YYDKDF (reference sequence). CDR3 sequence: CATSRGTSDPYHTDTQYF. The CDR3 region has the DNA TGTGCCACCAGCAGGGGAACTAGCGACCCCTATCATACAGATACGCAGTATTTT.

J is TRBJ1-3 and V is TRBV7-9; D not resolved. The germline V gene encodes CDR1 SEHNR and CDR2 FQNEAQ (reference sequence). CDR3 length: 11 residues. V lost 8 bases and J 6 bases, leaving 8 bases between the germline ends. The chain's CDR3 is CASALQNTIYF. CDR3 coding DNA: TGTGCCAGCGCCCTCCAAAACACCATATATTTT.

This clonotype has a count of ten or more. V gene TRBV7-9 combines with J gene TRBJ2-6; D not resolved. This CDR3 is built from 16 residues. Trimming took off 5 bases at V and 4 bases at J, with 15 bases between the two ends. Germline values: CDR1 SEHNR, CDR2 FQNEAQ (reference sequence). Here the CDR3 reads CASSILVGSGANVLTF. The CDR3 nucleotides read TGTGCCAGCAGCATCCTTGTGGGGTCCGGGGCCAACGTCCTGACTTTC.

In the case of this clonotype: One junction end does not reproduce the germline sequence, and a read error may be involved. The chain has TRBV12-3 or TRBV12-4 and TRBJ2-3, with 9 positions matching TRBD1. The CDR3 length is 16 residues. The DNA of the CDR3 is TGTGCCAGCAGTTCAACAGGGGGCGCCAGCACAGATGCGCAGTATTTC. Amino acids: CASSSTGGASTDAQYF.

This clonotype was detected ten times or more. This rearrangement joins TRBV6-2 or TRBV6-3 to TRBJ2-6; tentatively, D is TRBD2 (5 bases). Germline CDR1 MNHEY, CDR2 SVGEGT. Trimming stripped 2 bases from V and 2 bases from J, with 13 bases between. The CDR3 length is 17 residues. The CDR3 is CASSYPRGGTGANVLTF. CDR3 in DNA: TGTGCCAGCAGTTACCCACGGGGTGGGACTGGGGCCAACGTCCTGACTTTC.